Each of the 28 T cell receptor beta chains below was sequenced from the same sample in a study of shared clonotypes between healthy human individuals. Clones were sequenced by immunoSEQ multiplex PCR, and TCRdb holds only the in-frame ones, with some missing. The sample includes approximately 2,000,000 clones, 85% to 95% of them seen just once. The sample taken for sequencing was naive CD4+ T cells from PBMCs. The subset is: CD45RA+ positively selected. These receptors were taken from a young man in good health. Some clones in this sample may be carry-over from other donors' samples.

V usage is TRBV11-1 and J usage is TRBJ2-2, with D perhaps TRBD2 (6 bases). The CDR3 covers 15 residues. CDR1 is SGHAT and CDR2 is FQDESV in the germline V gene (reference sequence). Between the trimmed V and J ends, which lost 2 bases and 3 bases, there was a span of 10 bases. The CDR3 DNA sequence: TGTGCCAGCAGCTTAACGGGAGCGGACACCGGGGAGCTGTTTTTT. It translates to CASSLTGADTGELFF.

V gene TRBV18 combines with J gene TRBJ1-2; no definite D call. Germline values: CDR1 KGHSH, CDR2 LQKENI. The V end lost 0 bases, the J end lost 4 bases, and 12 bases lay between the germline ends. This CDR3 is built from 15 residues. The CDR3 loop reads CASSPPELRGYGYTF. The DNA for the CDR3 is TGTGCCAGCTCACCACCTGAGTTGCGGGGCTATGGCTACACCTTC.

This chain connects TRBV6-1 to TRBJ2-7; D gene ambiguous. V dropped 2 bases and J dropped 4 bases, with 6 bases sitting between them. Germline CDR1 MNHNS, CDR2 SASEGT. The CDR3 is 12 amino acids. DNA of the CDR3: TGTGCCAGCAGTGAATTTGGTTACGAGCAGTACTTC. Translation gives CASSEFGYEQYF.

The chain carries TRBV2 and TRBJ2-1; tentative D call: TRBD2 (5 bases). V was shortened by 7 bases and J by 4 bases, with 20 bases between the two germline ends. In germline, CDR1 is SNHLY, CDR2 FYNNEI. This CDR3 comprises 16 residues. The CDR3 DNA reads TGTGCCAGCACTGAGACCGGCGGGCCTACATACAATGAGCAGTTCTTC. Protein sequence: CASTETGGPTYNEQFF. Full variable domain (outside the CDR3, taken from reference TRBV2 and TRBJ2-1): EPEVTQTPSHQVTQMGQEVILRCVPISNHLYFYWYRQILGQKVEFLVSFYNNEISEKSEIFDDQFSVERPDGSNFTLKIRSTKLEDSAMYFCASTETGGPTYNEQFFGPGTRLTVL.

The chain combines TRBV28 with TRBJ1-5; 10 bases match TRBD1. Germline assignment: CDR1 MDHEN and CDR2 SYDVKM. Trimming cost V 5 bases and J 5 bases; bases outside gene matches: 6. CDR3 length: 15 residues. The CDR3, as DNA: TGTGCCAGCAGTGGCAGACAGGGGGCGCATCAGCCCCAGCATTTT. It encodes CASSGRQGAHQPQHF.

The chain recombines TRBV11-2 with TRBJ2-2; the match to TRBD1 covers 7 bases. This CDR3 is 17 amino acids long. Germline CDR1 SGHAT, CDR2 FQNNGV. V dropped 5 bases and J dropped 1; count of bases not matched to a gene: 10. Here the CDR3 reads CASSARERTGNTGELFF. In nucleotides, the CDR3 is TGTGCCAGCAGCGCTCGAGAGCGGACAGGGAACACCGGGGAGCTGTTTTTT.

The rearrangement joins TRBV19 to TRBJ2-2; 8 bases match TRBD1. Trimming at V came to 6 bases and at J to 5 bases, leaving 8 bases not matched to a gene. Germline V gene lookup returns CDR1 LNHDA and CDR2 SQIVND (reference sequence). This CDR3 contains 15 residues. The CDR3 loop is CASRIRGLETGELFF. The CDR3 DNA follows: TGTGCCAGTAGGATCAGGGGGCTGGAGACCGGGGAGCTGTTTTTT.

The V gene is TRBV7-2, the J gene TRBJ2-7; 7 positions agree with TRBD1. The ends lost 0 bases at V and 2 bases at J; junction bases unmatched: 7. Germline CDR1 and CDR2: SGHTA and FQGNSA. The CDR3 extends over 16 amino acids. CDR3 loop: CASSLARGGRTYEQYF. Written as DNA, the CDR3 is TGTGCCAGCAGCTTAGCGCGAGGGGGCCGAACCTACGAGCAGTACTTC. Full variable domain (outside the CDR3, taken from reference TRBV7-2 and TRBJ2-7): GAGVSQSPSNKVTEKGKDVELRCDPISGHTALYWYRQSLGQGLEFLIYFQGNSAPDKSGLPSDRFSAERTGGSVSTLTIQRTQQEDSAVYLCASSLARGGRTYEQYFGPGTRLTVT.

This rearrangement joins TRBV2 to TRBJ1-5, with D possibly TRBD1 on 6 matching bases. This CDR3 is built from 15 residues. Trimming took 5 bases from V and 0 from J, leaving 11 bases between them. Germline CDR1 SNHLY, CDR2 FYNNEI. In nucleotides, the CDR3 is TGTGCCAGCAGTTTGGACAGTTATAGCAATCAGCCCCAGCATTTT. This sequence encodes CASSLDSYSNQPQHF.

This rearrangement joins TRBV28 to TRBJ1-1; D is ambiguous. Germline CDR1 MDHEN, CDR2 SYDVKM. Trimming cost V 7 bases and J 1 base, with 7 bases left between them. CDR3 length equals 12 residues. CDR3 in DNA: TGTGCCAGCATCCGATCGAACACTGAAGCTTTCTTT. This translates into CASIRSNTEAFF.

CDR3 sequence reads: CATRGRSNEQFF. The CDR3 bases are TGTGCCACCCGGGGGAGGTCCAATGAGCAGTTCTTC. The chain is built from TRBV28 and TRBJ2-1; D possibly corresponds to TRBD2 (6 bases). V was pared by 10 bases and J by 6 bases, with 13 bases between. The CDR3 sequence is 12 residues long. CDR1 MDHEN and CDR2 SYDVKM come from the germline V gene.

The CDR3 loop reads CASSIRITSYEQYF. The CDR3 DNA follows: TGTGCCAGCAGTATACGGATAACCTCCTACGAGCAGTACTTC. The V and J genes are TRBV6-7 and TRBJ2-7; D uncertain. TRBV6-7 is classed as an ORF, of uncertain function. Deletions cut 5 bases from V and 0 bases from J, with 11 bases between. This CDR3 contains 14 residues.

The chain has TRBV6-6 and TRBJ2-7, with D perhaps given as TRBD1 or TRBD2 (6 bases each). There are 16 residues in the CDR3. V was trimmed by 5 bases and J by 0 bases, leaving 17 bases between them. Germline loops: CDR1 MNHNY, CDR2 SVGAGI (reference sequence). In nucleotides, the CDR3 is TGTGCCAGCAGTCCAAGGGGGGTAGCGGACTCCTACGAGCAGTACTTC. Amino acid sequence: CASSPRGVADSYEQYF.

DNA of the CDR3: TGTGCCAGCAGTGGAGCGGGAGCGGGGTACAATGAGCAGTTCTTC. Residues: CASSGAGAGYNEQFF. The chain recombines TRBV28 with TRBJ2-1, with 8 bases identical to TRBD2. The CDR3 runs 15 residues. The junction had 7 bases not matched to a gene; V was cut back by 5 bases and J by 4 bases. Germline assignment: CDR1 MDHEN and CDR2 SYDVKM.

This clone was counted a single time. The CDR3 here is CASSDTGRGGGRYGYTF. CDR3 coding DNA: TGTGCCAGCAGTGACACGGGTAGAGGAGGGGGACGCTATGGCTACACCTTC. The chain has TRBV6-4 and TRBJ1-2; D possibly corresponds to TRBD1 (6 bases). Germline CDR1 is MRHNA and CDR2 is SNTAGT. V was clipped by 2 bases and J by 4 bases, with 20 bases between them. The CDR3 consists of 17 residues.

The J gene is TRBJ2-1, the V gene TRBV19; 7 bases align to TRBD2. V was pared by 6 bases and J by 0 bases, with 11 bases of the junction left unmatched. The CDR3 consists of 17 residues. The V gene's germline CDR1 is LNHDA and CDR2 SQIVND (reference sequence). The CDR3 is CASRRIGGSISYNEQFF. CDR3 sequence (DNA): TGTGCCAGTAGGAGGATTGGCGGGAGTATCTCCTACAATGAGCAGTTCTTC.

The V gene is TRBV7-9, the J gene TRBJ2-2; D unresolved. The CDR3 has 15 amino acids. The V gene's germline CDR1 is SEHNR and CDR2 FQNEAQ (reference sequence). The germline V and J ends were trimmed by 5 bases and 5 bases, with 15 bases remaining between them. For the CDR3, the DNA is TGTGCCAGCAGCCCAAGCCCACGAGGTACCGGGGAGCTGTTTTTT. This translates into CASSPSPRGTGELFF.

A remark on this clone: Other nucleotide sequences from this sample produce the same CDR3. The J gene is TRBJ2-1, the V gene TRBV7-9; 13 nucleotides match TRBD2. CDR3 length: 15 amino acids. Germline CDR1 and CDR2: SEHNR and FQNEAQ (reference sequence). V trimming: 5 bases; J trimming: 4 bases; junction bases outside the gene matches: 2. CDR3: CASSLLAGGYNEQFF. CDR3 nucleotides: TGTGCCAGCAGCCTACTAGCGGGAGGGTACAATGAGCAGTTCTTC.

V and J are TRBV7-8 and TRBJ2-7, with 7 bases matching TRBD1. In germline, CDR1 is SGHVS, CDR2 FQNEAQ. This CDR3 spans 15 amino acids. V dropped 5 bases and J dropped 0; count of bases not matched to a gene: 7. CDR3 protein: CASSHSGTVSYEQYF. The CDR3 coding sequence is TGTGCCAGCAGCCACTCCGGGACAGTCTCCTACGAGCAGTACTTC.

In regard to this clone: Other DNA sequences in the sample encode the same CDR3. The rearrangement uses TRBV28 and TRBJ2-4; D is perhaps TRBD1 (6 bases). The CDR3 has 15 residues. Trimming cost V 2 bases and J 1 base, with 9 bases left between them. The germline V gene encodes CDR1 MDHEN and CDR2 SYDVKM. CDR3 sequence: CASSLRGSAKNIQYF. The CDR3 bases are TGTGCCAGCAGTTTAAGGGGGTCGGCCAAAAACATTCAGTACTTC.

The chain joins TRBV6-1 to TRBJ2-7; either TRBD1 or TRBD2 may fit D (5 bases each). Germline-derived CDR1 and CDR2 are MNHNS and SASEGT. V was pared by 8 bases and J by 7 bases, with 15 bases between. The CDR3 covers 12 residues. CDR3 amino acids: CASGLRAGEQYF. DNA for the CDR3: TGTGCCAGCGGCCTCAGGGCGGGTGAGCAGTACTTC.

J is TRBJ2-7 and V is TRBV10-2; possible D gene TRBD2, 6 bases. V shed 7 bases and J shed 3 bases, with 16 bases lying between them. CDR1 is WSHSY, CDR2 SAAADI, per germline. This CDR3 is built from 14 residues. The CDR3, as DNA: TGCGCCAGCAAACCAGGAGGGTTTTTCTACGAGCAGTACTTC. This translates into CASKPGGFFYEQYF.

This sequence joins TRBV6-1 and TRBJ2-5, with D unclear. The germline V and J ends were trimmed by 5 bases and 5 bases, with 18 bases remaining between them. Germline assignment: CDR1 MNHNS and CDR2 SASEGT. The CDR3 totals 15 residues. CDR3 nucleotides: TGTGCCAGCAGTCCGACCTTTTCGGAGAGGGAGACCCAGTACTTC. This encodes CASSPTFSERETQYF.

The sample holds one count of this clone. This chain connects TRBV18 to TRBJ2-1; D possibly corresponds to TRBD1 (6 bases). This CDR3 comprises 14 residues. CDR1 is KGHSH and CDR2 is LQKENI in the germline V gene. Trimming left V 2 bases short and J 9 bases short, with 14 bases between. DNA for the CDR3: TGTGCCAGCTCACCAGCCGACAGGAACAGTGAGCAGTTCTTC. Translated: CASSPADRNSEQFF.

V usage is TRBV7-9 and J usage is TRBJ1-2; 8 positions match TRBD1. V dropped 5 bases and J dropped 8; count of bases not matched to a gene: 10. Germline CDR1 SEHNR, CDR2 FQNEAQ (reference sequence). The CDR3 contains 14 residues. The CDR3 nucleotides are TGTGCCAGCAGCCTGTTGACAGGGGACGAGGGCTACACCTTC. Translated, it gives CASSLLTGDEGYTF.

V gene TRBV27 combines with J gene TRBJ1-2; possible D gene TRBD1, 6 bases. The V end was cut by 5 bases, the J end by 4 bases, with 26 bases between. This CDR3 is 18 amino acids long. Germline lookup yields CDR1 MNHEY and CDR2 SMNVEV (reference sequence). CDR3 bases: TGTGCCAGCAGTCCACACCTCGTGGGGACACCGAGTCTCTATGGCTACACCTTC. Translating gives CASSPHLVGTPSLYGYTF.

The chain combines TRBV4-3 with TRBJ1-3, with D possibly being TRBD1 (6 bases). Germline V gene sequence: CDR1 LGHNA, CDR2 YSLEER. This CDR3 spans 19 amino acids. V was trimmed by 3 bases and J by 2 bases, leaving 23 bases between them. The CDR3 loop reads CASSQGTGQFQYTGNTIYF. The CDR3 nucleotides read TGCGCCAGCAGCCAGGGGACCGGACAGTTCCAGTATACTGGAAACACCATATATTTT.

V is TRBV5-4 and J is TRBJ2-6; 7 positions match TRBD2. The CDR3 runs to 16 residues. From germline, CDR1 is SGHNT and CDR2 YYREEE (reference sequence). V lost 0 bases and J lost 3; bases outside the gene matches: 3. CDR3 DNA sequence: TGTGCCAGCAGCTTGGCGCTAGCGGTTGGGGCCAACGTCCTGACTTTC. Translating gives CASSLALAVGANVLTF. The variable domain in full, with the rest retrieved from reference TRBV5-4 and TRBJ2-6, is ETGVTQSPTHLIKTRGQQVTLRCSSQSGHNTVSWYQQALGQGPQFIFQYYREEENGRGNFPPRFSGLQFPNYSSELNVNALELDDSALYLCASSLALAVGANVLTFGAGSRLTVL.